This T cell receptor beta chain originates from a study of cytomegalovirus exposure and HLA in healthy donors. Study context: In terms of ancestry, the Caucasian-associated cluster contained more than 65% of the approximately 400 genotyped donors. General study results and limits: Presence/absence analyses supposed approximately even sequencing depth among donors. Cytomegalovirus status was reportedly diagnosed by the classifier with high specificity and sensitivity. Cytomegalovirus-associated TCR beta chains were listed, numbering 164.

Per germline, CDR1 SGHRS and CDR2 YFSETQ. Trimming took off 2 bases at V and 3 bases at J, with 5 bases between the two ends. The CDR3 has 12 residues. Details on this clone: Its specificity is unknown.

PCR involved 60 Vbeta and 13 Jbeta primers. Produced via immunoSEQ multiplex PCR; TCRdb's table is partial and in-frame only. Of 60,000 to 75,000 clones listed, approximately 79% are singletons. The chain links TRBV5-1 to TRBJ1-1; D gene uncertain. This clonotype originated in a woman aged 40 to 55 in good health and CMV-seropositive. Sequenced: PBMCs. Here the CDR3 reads CASSFTDTEAFF. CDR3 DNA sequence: TGCGCCAGCAGCTTTACAGACACTGAAGCTTTCTTT.